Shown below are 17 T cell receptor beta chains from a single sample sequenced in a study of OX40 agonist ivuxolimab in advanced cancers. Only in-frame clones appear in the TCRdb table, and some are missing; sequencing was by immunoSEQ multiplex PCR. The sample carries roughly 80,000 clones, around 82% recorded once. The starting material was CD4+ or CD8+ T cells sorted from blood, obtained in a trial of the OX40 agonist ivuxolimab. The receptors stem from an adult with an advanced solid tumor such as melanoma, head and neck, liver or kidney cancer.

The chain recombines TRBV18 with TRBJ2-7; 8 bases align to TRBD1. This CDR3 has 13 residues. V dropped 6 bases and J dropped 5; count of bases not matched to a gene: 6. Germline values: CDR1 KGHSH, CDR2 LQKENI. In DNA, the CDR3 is TGTGCCAGCTCTTCAGGGGGCTGGGACGAGCAGTACTTC. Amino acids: CASSSGGWDEQYF.

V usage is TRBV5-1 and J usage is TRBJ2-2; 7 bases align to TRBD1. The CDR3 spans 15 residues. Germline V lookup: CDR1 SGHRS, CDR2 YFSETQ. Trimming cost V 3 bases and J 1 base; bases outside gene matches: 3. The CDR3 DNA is TGCGCCAGCAGCTCGGGACAGCAGAACACCGGGGAGCTGTTTTTT. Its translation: CASSSGQQNTGELFF.

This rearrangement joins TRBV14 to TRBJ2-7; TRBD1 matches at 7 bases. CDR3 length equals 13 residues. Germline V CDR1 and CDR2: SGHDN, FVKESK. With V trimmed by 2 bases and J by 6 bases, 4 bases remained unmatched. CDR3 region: CASSQWTGSEQYF. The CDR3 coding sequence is TGTGCCAGCAGCCAATGGACAGGAAGCGAGCAGTACTTC.

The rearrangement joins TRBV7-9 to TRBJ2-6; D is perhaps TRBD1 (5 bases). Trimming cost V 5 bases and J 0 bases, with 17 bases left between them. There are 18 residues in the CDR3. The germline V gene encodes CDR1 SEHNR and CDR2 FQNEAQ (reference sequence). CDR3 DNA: TGTGCCAGCAGCCCACGACAGTCCCAAAGCTCTGGGGCCAACGTCCTGACTTTC. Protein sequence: CASSPRQSQSSGANVLTF.

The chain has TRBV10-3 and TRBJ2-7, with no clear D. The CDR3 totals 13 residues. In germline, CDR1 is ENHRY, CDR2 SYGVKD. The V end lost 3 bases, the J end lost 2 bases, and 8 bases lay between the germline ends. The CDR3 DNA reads TGTGCCATCAGTGAAAACAATCCCTACGAGCAGTACTTC. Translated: CAISENNPYEQYF.

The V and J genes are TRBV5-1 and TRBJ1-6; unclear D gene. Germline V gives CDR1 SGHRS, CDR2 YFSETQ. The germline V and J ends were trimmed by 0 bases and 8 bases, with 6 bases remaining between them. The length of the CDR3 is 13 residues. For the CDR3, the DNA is TGCGCCAGCAGCTTGGAACCGGATTCACCCCTCCACTTT. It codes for CASSLEPDSPLHF. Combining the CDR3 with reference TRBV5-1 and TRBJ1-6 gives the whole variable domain KAGVTQTPRYLIKTRGQQVTLSCSPISGHRSVSWYQQTPGQGLQFLFEYFSETQRNKGNFPGRFSGRQFSNSRSEMNVSTLELGDSALYLCASSLEPDSPLHFGNGTRLTVT.

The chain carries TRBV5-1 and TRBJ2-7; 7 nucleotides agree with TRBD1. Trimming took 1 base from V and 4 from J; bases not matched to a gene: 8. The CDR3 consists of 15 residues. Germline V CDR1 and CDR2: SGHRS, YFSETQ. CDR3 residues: CASSLSGTDLYEQYF. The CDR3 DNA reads TGCGCCAGCAGCTTGTCCGGGACAGACCTTTACGAGCAGTACTTC.

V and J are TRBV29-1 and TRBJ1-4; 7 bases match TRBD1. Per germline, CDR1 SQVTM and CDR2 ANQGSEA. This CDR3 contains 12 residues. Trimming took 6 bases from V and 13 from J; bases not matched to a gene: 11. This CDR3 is CSVSGGGTRLFF. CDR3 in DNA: TGCAGCGTGTCAGGGGGTGGGACGAGACTGTTTTTT.

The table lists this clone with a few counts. In nucleotides, the CDR3 is TGTGCCAGCAGGCGGGGACAGAGTGGCTACACCTTC. Amino acid sequence: CASRRGQSGYTF. The gene calls are TRBV6-5 and TRBJ1-2, with TRBD1 identical over 7 bases. Germline V CDR1 and CDR2: MNHEY, SVGAGI. The CDR3 has 12 amino acids. With 6 bases clipped from V and 7 bases from J, the junction kept 5 bases outside the gene matches.

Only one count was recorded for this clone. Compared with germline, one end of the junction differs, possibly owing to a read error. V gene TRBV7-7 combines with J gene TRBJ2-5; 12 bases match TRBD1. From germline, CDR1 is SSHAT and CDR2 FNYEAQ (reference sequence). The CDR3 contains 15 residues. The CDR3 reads CASSYGTGGDETQYF. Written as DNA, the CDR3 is TGTGCTAGCAGCTATGGGACAGGGGGCGATGAGACCCAGTACTTC.

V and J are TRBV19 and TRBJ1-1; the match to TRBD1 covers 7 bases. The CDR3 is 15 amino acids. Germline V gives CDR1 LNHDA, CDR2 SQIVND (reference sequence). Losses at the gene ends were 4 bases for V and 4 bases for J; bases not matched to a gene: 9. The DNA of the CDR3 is TGTGCCAGTAGTACACAGGGGCGCAGGAGCACTGAAGCTTTCTTT. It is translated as CASSTQGRRSTEAFF.

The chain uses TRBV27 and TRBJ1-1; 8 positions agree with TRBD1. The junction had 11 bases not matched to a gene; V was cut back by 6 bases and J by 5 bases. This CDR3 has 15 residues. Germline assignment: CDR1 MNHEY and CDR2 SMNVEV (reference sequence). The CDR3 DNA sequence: TGTGCCAGCAGCCGGGGGGACAGGCGAGGGACTGAAGCTTTCTTT. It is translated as CASSRGDRRGTEAFF.

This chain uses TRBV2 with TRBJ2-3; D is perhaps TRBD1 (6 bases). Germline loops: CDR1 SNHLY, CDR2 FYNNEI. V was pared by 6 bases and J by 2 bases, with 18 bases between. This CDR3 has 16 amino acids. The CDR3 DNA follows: TGTGCCAGCAGGCCCCTGGGACACCAAAACACAGATACGCAGTATTTT. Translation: CASRPLGHQNTDTQYF.

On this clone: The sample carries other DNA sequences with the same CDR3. CDR3 bases: TGTGCCAGTAGACAGGCCGGGGAGACCCAGTACTTC. It yields the protein CASRQAGETQYF. V is TRBV19 and J is TRBJ2-5; D perhaps matches TRBD1 (5 bases). CDR1 is LNHDA, CDR2 SQIVND, per germline (reference sequence). CDR3 length: 12 residues. Trimming removed 6 bases from V and 5 bases from J, with 10 bases in between.

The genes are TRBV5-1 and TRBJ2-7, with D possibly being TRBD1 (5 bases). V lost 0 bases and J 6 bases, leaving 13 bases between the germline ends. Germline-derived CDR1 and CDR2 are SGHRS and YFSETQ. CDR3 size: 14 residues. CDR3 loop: CASSLADSGAEQYF. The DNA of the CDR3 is TGCGCCAGCAGCTTGGCCGACAGTGGAGCCGAGCAGTACTTC.

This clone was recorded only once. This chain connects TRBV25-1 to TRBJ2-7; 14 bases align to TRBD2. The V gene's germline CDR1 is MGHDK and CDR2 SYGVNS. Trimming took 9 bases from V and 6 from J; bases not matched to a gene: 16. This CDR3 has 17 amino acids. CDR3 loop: CASAGLAGDPVSSEQYF. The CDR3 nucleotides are TGTGCCAGTGCGGGACTAGCGGGAGATCCCGTTTCGAGCGAGCAGTACTTC.

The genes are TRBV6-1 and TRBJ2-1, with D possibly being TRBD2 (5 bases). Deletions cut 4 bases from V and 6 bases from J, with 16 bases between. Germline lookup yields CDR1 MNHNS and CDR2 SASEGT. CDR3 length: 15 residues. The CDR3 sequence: CASSVRGRGSNEQFF. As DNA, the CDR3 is TGTGCCAGCAGTGTTCGGGGTAGAGGGAGCAATGAGCAGTTCTTC.